Shown below are 10 T cell receptor beta chains from a single sample sequenced in a study of blood T cell repertoires in COVID-19. Generated by immunoSEQ multiplex PCR, the TCRdb table keeps only in-frame clones and is missing some. The sample lists 300,000 to 400,000 clones; 80% to 90% were seen once. Sequencing was done on a sample of peripheral blood. Source of these receptors: a woman between 45 and 60 years old with COVID-19, enrolled during active disease.

This chain joins TRBV30 and TRBJ1-1; maybe TRBD1 (5 bases). Germline CDR1 and CDR2: GTSNPN and SVGIG (reference sequence). This CDR3 has 16 residues. V lost 4 bases to trimming and J lost 5 bases, with 23 bases between them. CDR3 in amino acids: CAWIQIGAGPRTEAFF. The CDR3 DNA reads TGTGCCTGGATCCAGATAGGGGCAGGCCCCCGGACTGAAGCTTTCTTT.

This clone appeared a single time. The CDR3 loop is CASKIGYEQYF. In DNA, the CDR3 is TGTGCCAGCAAAATCGGCTACGAGCAGTACTTC. J is TRBJ2-7 and V is TRBV12-3 or TRBV12-4; no clear D. V gave up 7 bases and J gave up 3 bases, with 7 bases separating them. The CDR3 totals 11 residues.

V gene TRBV2 combines with J gene TRBJ2-3; D might be TRBD2 (6 bases). The germline gives CDR1 SNHLY, CDR2 FYNNEI. Trimming cost V 5 bases and J 4 bases, with 13 bases left between them. The CDR3 totals 14 residues. CDR3 region: CASSRDFQADTQYF. The CDR3 nucleotides read TGTGCCAGCAGTCGGGACTTTCAGGCAGATACGCAGTATTTT.

V and J are TRBV3-1 (or the pseudogene TRBV3-2) and TRBJ2-4; 7 bases align to TRBD2. With V trimmed by 3 bases and J by 2 bases, 1 base remained unmatched. CDR3 size: 14 residues. Germline CDR1 LGHDT, CDR2 YNNKEL (reference sequence). Here the CDR3 reads CASSQRGTKNIQYF. The CDR3 DNA sequence: TGTGCCAGCAGCCAGCGGGGGACCAAAAACATTCAGTACTTC.

The V call is TRBV7-9, the J call TRBJ2-2; 8 nucleotides agree with TRBD2. The CDR3 consists of 17 residues. Per the germline V gene, CDR1 is SEHNR and CDR2 is FQNEAQ (reference sequence). The junction had 8 bases not matched to a gene; V was cut back by 1 base and J by 4 bases. The CDR3 reads CASSLESGSSSTGELFF. The CDR3 nucleotides are TGTGCCAGCAGCTTAGAGAGCGGGAGTTCCAGCACCGGGGAGCTGTTTTTT.

The V and J genes are TRBV27 and TRBJ1-2, with 8 bases aligning to TRBD1. V lost 5 bases and J lost 4; bases outside the gene matches: 6. The CDR3 is 14 residues long. Looked up from germline, CDR1 is MNHEY and CDR2 is SMNVEV (reference sequence). The CDR3 is CASSPAGTGYGYTF. For the CDR3, the DNA is TGTGCCAGCAGTCCAGCCGGGACAGGCTATGGCTACACCTTC.

The genes are TRBV7-2 and TRBJ2-3, with 10 bases matching TRBD2. The trim removed 1 base at V and 6 bases at J, leaving 4 bases unmatched. CDR3 size: 15 residues. In germline, CDR1 is SGHTA, CDR2 FQGNSA. The CDR3 loop is CASSLVAGGRDTQYF. The CDR3 DNA sequence: TGTGCCAGCAGCTTAGTAGCGGGAGGAAGGGATACGCAGTATTTT.

The CDR3 here is CASSPWTSDTQYF. In nucleotides, the CDR3 is TGTGCCAGCAGCCCCTGGACTAGCGATACGCAGTATTTT. The gene calls are TRBV7-2 and TRBJ2-3; 8 nucleotides agree with TRBD2. Germline CDR1 SGHTA, CDR2 FQGNSA. V shed 5 bases, J shed 6 bases, and the junction held 4 bases outside the gene matches. There are 13 residues in the CDR3.

J is TRBJ1-3 and V is TRBV19; 11 bases are shared with TRBD1. CDR1 is LNHDA, CDR2 SQIVND, per germline (reference sequence). The CDR3 is 15 amino acids. Trimming removed 5 bases from V and 11 bases from J; junction bases left unmatched: 11. CDR3 in amino acids: CASSSRTGGDAAIYF. Written as DNA, the CDR3 is TGTGCCAGTAGTTCTCGGACAGGGGGCGACGCGGCCATATATTTT.

This clone turned up a few times. The chain links TRBV6-5 to TRBJ2-7; no clear D gene. The V and J ends lost 2 bases and 1 base respectively, with 6 bases between them. This CDR3 is built from 13 residues. Germline V lookup: CDR1 MNHEY, CDR2 SVGAGI. The chain's CDR3 is CASSYGPSYEQYF. The DNA for the CDR3 is TGTGCCAGCAGTTACGGGCCATCCTACGAGCAGTACTTC.